In its sample, the clone carrying this T cell receptor (beta chain) was seen once. The antigen is not known. The sample comes from a study of PD-L1 blockade in urothelial cancer. Overall study: Administration of atezolizumab to patients began around 2014, at 1,200 mg intravenously every 3 weeks. Males with urothelial cancer arising in the bladder constituted about nine tenths of the roughly 29 patients. Blood analysis occurred 3 weeks (second dose) and 6 weeks after treatment start. Findings of the study overall: Improved survival was predicted by pretreatment blood TCR clonality below the median.

Time point here: pretreatment peripheral blood. Generated by immunoSEQ multiplex PCR, the TCRdb table keeps only in-frame clones and is missing some. The sample yields tens of thousands of clones, around 90% seen once. This specimen consisted of PBMCs, obtained around atezolizumab (anti-PD-L1) treatment. This clonotype originated in a man aged 55 to 70 with urothelial cancer.

The CDR3 coding sequence is TGTGCCAGCAGCTTAGTGGGGGGGGATGGCTACACCTTC. It specifies CASSLVGGDGYTF. The chain carries TRBV7-2 and TRBJ1-2; D is perhaps TRBD1 (5 bases). The germline gives CDR1 SGHTA, CDR2 FQGNSA. Trimming removed 1 base at V and 6 bases at J, with 9 bases between. CDR3 length: 13 amino acids.